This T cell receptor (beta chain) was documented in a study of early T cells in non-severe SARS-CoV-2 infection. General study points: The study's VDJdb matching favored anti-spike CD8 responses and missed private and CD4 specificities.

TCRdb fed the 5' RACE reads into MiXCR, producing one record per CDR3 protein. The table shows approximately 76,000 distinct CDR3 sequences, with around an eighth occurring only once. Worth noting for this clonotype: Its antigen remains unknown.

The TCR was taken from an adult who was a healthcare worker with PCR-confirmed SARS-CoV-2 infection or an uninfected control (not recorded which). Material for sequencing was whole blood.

The CDR3 nucleotides are TGTGCCTGGAAACCCGGAGCGGCATGGAATAATGAAAAACTGTTTTTT. It codes for CAWKPGAAWNNEKLFF. This sequence joins TRBV30 and TRBJ1-4; no firm D call. V dropped 4 bases and J dropped 4 bases, with 19 bases sitting between them. The CDR3 length is 16 residues. The V gene's germline CDR1 is GTSNPN and CDR2 SVGIG (reference sequence).